The 10 T cell receptor beta chains presented below share a single source sample, sequenced in a study of radiation and T cells in renal cell carcinoma. Measured with immunoSEQ multiplex PCR; TCRdb has only the in-frame clones, and not every one. The sample shows about 130,000 clones, 88% of them seen only once. Time point: baseline pretreatment blood. The sample's treatment: 15 Gy SBRT to primary tumor, nephrectomy 4 weeks later. This specimen was blood, taken from a patient whose treatment included radiotherapy and nephrectomy. The source is a woman aged 50 to 65 with renal cell carcinoma.

V is TRBV10-1 and J is TRBJ2-5; D might be TRBD1 or TRBD2, each matching 5 bases. This CDR3 has 14 amino acids. Between the trimmed V and J ends, which lost 0 bases and 3 bases, there was a span of 8 bases. From germline, CDR1 is WNHNN and CDR2 SYGVQD (reference sequence). The CDR3 here is CASSESGTEETQYF. CDR3 in DNA: TGCGCCAGCAGTGAGTCGGGGACGGAAGAGACCCAGTACTTC.

A remark on this clone: The junction differs from germline at one of its ends, possibly a read error. Different DNA sequences within this sample yield the same CDR3. This sequence joins TRBV4-1 and TRBJ1-1; D is perhaps TRBD1 (5 bases). The CDR3 is 16 residues long. CDR1 and CDR2 from the germline V gene are MGHRA and YSYEKL. The CDR3 spells CASSQGAGGVNTEAFF. CDR3 DNA sequence: TGCGCCAGCAGTCAAGGGGCGGGAGGGGTGAACACTGAAGCTTTCTTT.

This sequence joins TRBV10-1 and TRBJ1-1; D is uncertain. Trimming pared 0 bases from V and 1 base from J, leaving 3 bases between. CDR3 length equals 13 residues. The germline gives CDR1 WNHNN, CDR2 SYGVQD (reference sequence). The CDR3 here is CASSESGNTEAFF. In nucleotides, the CDR3 is TGCGCCAGCAGTGAGTCGGGGAACACTGAAGCTTTCTTT.

V and J are TRBV9 and TRBJ2-1; 7 bases match TRBD1. J lost 5 bases, V lost 3 bases, and 8 bases had no gene match. The CDR3 spans 15 residues. Germline assignment: CDR1 SGDLS and CDR2 YYNGEE. The CDR3: CASSAPPGTDNEQFF. The CDR3 coding sequence is TGTGCCAGCAGCGCCCCTCCCGGGACAGACAATGAGCAGTTCTTC.

The gene calls are TRBV7-9 and TRBJ2-2; D is unclear. Trimming pared 5 bases from V and 1 base from J, leaving 8 bases between. Germline V gene data show CDR1 as SEHNR and CDR2 as FQNEAQ (reference sequence). This CDR3 has 14 amino acids. CDR3 in amino acids: CASSPSGNTGELFF. The CDR3 bases are TGTGCCAGCAGCCCCAGTGGGAACACCGGGGAGCTGTTTTTT.

V usage is TRBV10-3 and J usage is TRBJ2-2; 11 bases match TRBD1. Trimming at V came to 5 bases and at J to 5 bases, leaving 4 bases not matched to a gene. CDR1 is ENHRY and CDR2 is SYGVKD in the germline V gene. The CDR3 consists of 15 residues. The CDR3 sequence: CAISPGTGGTGELFF. The CDR3 DNA is TGTGCCATCAGTCCCGGGACAGGGGGTACCGGGGAGCTGTTTTTT.

This chain connects TRBV5-1 to TRBJ2-5, with 8 bases that match TRBD2. The CDR3 sequence is 15 residues long. The germline gives CDR1 SGHRS, CDR2 YFSETQ. Losses at the gene ends were 2 bases for V and 1 base for J; bases not matched to a gene: 4. This chain's CDR3 is CASSFRGGSQETQYF. In nucleotides, the CDR3 is TGCGCCAGCAGCTTTCGCGGGGGGAGCCAAGAGACCCAGTACTTC.

CDR3 amino acids: CAWSVPTWTSGTDTQYF. CDR3 in DNA: TGTGCCTGGAGTGTTCCGACATGGACTAGCGGCACAGATACGCAGTATTTT. V and J are TRBV30 and TRBJ2-3, with TRBD2 identical over 9 bases. The CDR3 is made up of 17 amino acids. Germline V CDR1 and CDR2: GTSNPN, SVGIG (reference sequence). The ends lost 0 bases at V and 1 base at J; junction bases unmatched: 8.

This chain connects TRBV6-5 to TRBJ1-2, with D tentatively TRBD1 (6 bases). With 5 bases removed from V and 10 bases from J, the gap between germline ends came to 14 bases. There are 12 residues in the CDR3. Germline lookup yields CDR1 MNHEY and CDR2 SVGAGI. CDR3 region: CASSTGHLYYTF. CDR3 coding DNA: TGTGCCAGCAGTACGGGACACCTTTACTACACCTTC.

The chain carries TRBV6-1 and TRBJ2-3, with TRBD1 matching over 7 bases. This CDR3 is built from 13 residues. Germline V gives CDR1 MNHNS, CDR2 SASEGT. The trim removed 6 bases at V and 5 bases at J, leaving 5 bases unmatched. The CDR3 spells CASSSDRVDTQYF. Written as DNA, the CDR3 is TGTGCCAGCAGCTCCGACAGGGTAGATACGCAGTATTTT.